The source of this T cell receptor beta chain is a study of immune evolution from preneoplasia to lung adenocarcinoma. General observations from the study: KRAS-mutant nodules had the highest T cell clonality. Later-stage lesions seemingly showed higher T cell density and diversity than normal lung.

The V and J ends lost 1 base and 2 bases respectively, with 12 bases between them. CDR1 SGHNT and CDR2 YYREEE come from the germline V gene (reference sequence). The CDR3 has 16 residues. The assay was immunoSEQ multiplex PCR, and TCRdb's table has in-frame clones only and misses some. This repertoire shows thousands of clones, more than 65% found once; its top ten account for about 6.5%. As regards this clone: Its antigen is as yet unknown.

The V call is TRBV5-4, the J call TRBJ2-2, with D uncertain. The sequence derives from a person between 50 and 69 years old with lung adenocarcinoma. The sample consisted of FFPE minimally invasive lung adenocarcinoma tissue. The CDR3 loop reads CASSLLRTVNTGELFF. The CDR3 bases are TGTGCCAGCAGCTTGTTGAGGACGGTTAACACCGGGGAGCTGTTTTTT.